This record covers a single TCR beta chain. The antigen is unknown. A universal primer site arose from template switching, and cDNA bore unique molecular identifiers. TCRdb reprocessed the 5' RACE reads with MiXCR, giving one entry per CDR3 protein. The profile shows 400,000 to 550,000 distinct CDR3 sequences, 13% to 15% of them singletons. The data were obtained in a study of identical twins. Regarding the study as a whole: Surplus twin overlap in beta out-of-frame sequences was less pronounced. An excess of low generation probability was shown by twin-shared out-of-frame alpha sequences.

The length of the CDR3 is 15 residues. Germline V gene data show CDR1 as MNHEY and CDR2 as SVGAGI. V was shortened by 3 bases and J by 0 bases, with 10 bases between the two germline ends. Only healthy Caucasians were enrolled as donors. Separately, the same data were catalogued under a study of yellow fever vaccine responses in identical twins.

This sequence was found in a woman under 30 in good health. V is TRBV6-5 and J is TRBJ2-3; D possibly corresponds to TRBD1 (5 bases). Sample: CD4+ T cells sorted from blood. CDR3 protein: CASSYGAVSTDTQYF. CDR3 DNA: TGTGCCAGCAGTTATGGGGCGGTCAGCACAGATACGCAGTATTTT.